This TCR beta chain was retrieved from a study of yellow fever vaccine responses in identical twins. Germline V gives CDR1 SGHAT, CDR2 FQDESV (reference sequence). This CDR3 is 17 amino acids long. After removal of 5 bases from V and 1 base from J, the junction contained 9 bases not matched to a gene. TCRdb used MiXCR to reprocess the RT-PCR reads, holding one entry per CDR3 protein. The data show 4,000 to 6,000 distinct CDR3 sequences, roughly 90% seen once. On this clonotype: Its matching antigen is unknown.

Study observations and caveats: Twins reportedly appeared to share part of their vaccine T cell response while keeping part individual.

The material was T cells from blood (PBMCs), unsorted or a sorted subset (not recorded which), obtained before or after yellow fever vaccination (not recorded which). The chain is built from TRBV11-1 and TRBJ1-1; 11 bases line up with TRBD1. This TCR was sampled from a woman aged 18 to 35 who received the yellow fever vaccine. As DNA, the CDR3 is TGTGCCAGCAGCCCCCTCGGGGGACAGGGGGAGAACACTGAAGCTTTCTTT. This translates into CASSPLGGQGENTEAFF.